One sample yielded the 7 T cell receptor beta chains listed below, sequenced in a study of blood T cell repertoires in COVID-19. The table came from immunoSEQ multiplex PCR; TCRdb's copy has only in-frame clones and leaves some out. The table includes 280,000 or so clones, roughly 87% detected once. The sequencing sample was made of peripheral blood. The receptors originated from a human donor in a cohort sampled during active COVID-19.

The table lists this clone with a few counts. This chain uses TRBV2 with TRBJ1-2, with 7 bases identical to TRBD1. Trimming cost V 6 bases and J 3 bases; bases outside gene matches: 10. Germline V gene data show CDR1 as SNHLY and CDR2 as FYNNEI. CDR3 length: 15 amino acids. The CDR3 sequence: CASRVGTALYYGYTF. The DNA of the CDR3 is TGTGCCAGCAGAGTAGGGACAGCTCTTTACTATGGCTACACCTTC.

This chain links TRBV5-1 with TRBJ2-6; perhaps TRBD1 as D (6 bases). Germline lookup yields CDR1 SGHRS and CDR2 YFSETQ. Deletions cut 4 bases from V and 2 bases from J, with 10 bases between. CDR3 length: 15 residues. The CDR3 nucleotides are TGCGCCAGCAGCGACAGGAATACTGGGGCCAACGTCCTGACTTTC. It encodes CASSDRNTGANVLTF.

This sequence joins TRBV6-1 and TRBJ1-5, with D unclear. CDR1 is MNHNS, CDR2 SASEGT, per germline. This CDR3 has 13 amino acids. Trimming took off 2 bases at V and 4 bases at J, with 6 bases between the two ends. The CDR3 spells CASSENPNQPQHF. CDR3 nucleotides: TGTGCCAGCAGTGAAAATCCAAATCAGCCCCAGCATTTT.

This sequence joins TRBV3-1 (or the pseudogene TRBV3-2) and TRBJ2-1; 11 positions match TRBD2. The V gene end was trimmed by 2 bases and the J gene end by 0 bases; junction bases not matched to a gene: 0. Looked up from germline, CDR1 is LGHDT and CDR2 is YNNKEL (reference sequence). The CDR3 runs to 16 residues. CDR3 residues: CASSQTSGSSYNEQFF. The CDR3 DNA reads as TGTGCCAGCAGCCAAACTAGCGGGAGCTCCTACAATGAGCAGTTCTTC.

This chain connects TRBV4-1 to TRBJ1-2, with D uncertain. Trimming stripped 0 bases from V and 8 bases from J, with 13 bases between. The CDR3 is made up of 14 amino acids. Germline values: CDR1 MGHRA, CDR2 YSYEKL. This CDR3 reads CASSQDRDIFGYTF. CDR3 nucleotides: TGCGCCAGCAGCCAAGACCGAGACATTTTCGGCTACACCTTC.

CDR3 sequence: CASSYRLAGGTEQFF. The CDR3 coding sequence is TGCGCCAGCAGCTACCGACTAGCGGGAGGAACTGAGCAGTTCTTC. The chain couples TRBV5-1 to TRBJ2-1; 13 positions match TRBD2. Per germline, CDR1 SGHRS and CDR2 YFSETQ. This CDR3 is built from 15 residues. J was trimmed by 9 bases and V by 3 bases; bases with no gene match: 6.

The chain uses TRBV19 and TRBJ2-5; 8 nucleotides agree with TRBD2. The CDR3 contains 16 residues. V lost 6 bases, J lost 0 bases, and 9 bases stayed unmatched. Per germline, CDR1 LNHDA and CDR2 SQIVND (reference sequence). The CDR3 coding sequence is TGTGCCAGTAGCACAAATCGCGGGGGGTACCAAGAGACCCAGTACTTC. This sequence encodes CASSTNRGGYQETQYF. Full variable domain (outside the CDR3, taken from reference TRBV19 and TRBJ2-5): DGGITQSPKYLFRKEGQNVTLSCEQNLNHDAMYWYRQDPGQGLRLIYYSQIVNDFQKGDIAEGYSVSREKKESFPLTVTSAQKNPTAFYLCASSTNRGGYQETQYFGPGTRLLVL.